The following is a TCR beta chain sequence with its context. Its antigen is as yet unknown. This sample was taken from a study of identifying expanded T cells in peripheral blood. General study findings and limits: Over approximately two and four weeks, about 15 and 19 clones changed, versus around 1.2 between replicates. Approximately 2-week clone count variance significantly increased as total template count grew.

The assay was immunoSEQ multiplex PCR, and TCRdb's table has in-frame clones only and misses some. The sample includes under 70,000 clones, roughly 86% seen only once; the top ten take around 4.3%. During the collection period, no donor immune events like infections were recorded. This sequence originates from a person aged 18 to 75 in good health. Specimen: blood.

The CDR3, as DNA: TGTGCCAGCAGCTCCCTGGACAGCCTCTACAATGAGCAGTTCTTC. It codes for CASSSLDSLYNEQFF. The J gene is TRBJ2-1, the V gene TRBV5-4, with D perhaps matching TRBD1 (6 bases). The V and J ends lost 3 bases and 3 bases respectively, with 13 bases between them. The CDR3 loop spans 15 amino acids. Germline V gene data show CDR1 as SGHNT and CDR2 as YYREEE (reference sequence).